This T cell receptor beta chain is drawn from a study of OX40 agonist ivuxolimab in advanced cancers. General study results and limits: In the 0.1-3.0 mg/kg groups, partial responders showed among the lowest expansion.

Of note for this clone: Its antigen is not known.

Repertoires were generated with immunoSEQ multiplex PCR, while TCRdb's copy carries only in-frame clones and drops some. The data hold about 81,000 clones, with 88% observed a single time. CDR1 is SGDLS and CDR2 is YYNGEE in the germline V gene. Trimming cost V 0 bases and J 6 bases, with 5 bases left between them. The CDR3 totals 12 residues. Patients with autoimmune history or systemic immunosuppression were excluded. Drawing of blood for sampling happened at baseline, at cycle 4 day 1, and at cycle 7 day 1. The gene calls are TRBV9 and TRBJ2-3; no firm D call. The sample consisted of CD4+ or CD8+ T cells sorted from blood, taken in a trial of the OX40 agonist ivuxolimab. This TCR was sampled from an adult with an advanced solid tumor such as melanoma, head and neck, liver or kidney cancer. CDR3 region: CASSVDYDTQYF. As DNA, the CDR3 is TGTGCCAGCAGCGTAGACTACGATACGCAGTATTTT.